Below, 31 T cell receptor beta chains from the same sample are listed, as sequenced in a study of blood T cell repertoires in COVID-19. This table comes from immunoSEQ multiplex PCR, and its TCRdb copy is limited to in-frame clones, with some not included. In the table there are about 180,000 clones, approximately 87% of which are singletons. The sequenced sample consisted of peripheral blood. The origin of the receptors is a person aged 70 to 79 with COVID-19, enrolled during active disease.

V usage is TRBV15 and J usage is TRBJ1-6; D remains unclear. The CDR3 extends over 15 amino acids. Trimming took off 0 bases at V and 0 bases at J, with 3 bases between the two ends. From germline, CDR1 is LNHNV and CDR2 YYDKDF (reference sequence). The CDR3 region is CATSRDSSYNSPLHF. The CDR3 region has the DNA TGTGCCACCAGCAGAGACAGCTCCTATAATTCACCCCTCCACTTT.

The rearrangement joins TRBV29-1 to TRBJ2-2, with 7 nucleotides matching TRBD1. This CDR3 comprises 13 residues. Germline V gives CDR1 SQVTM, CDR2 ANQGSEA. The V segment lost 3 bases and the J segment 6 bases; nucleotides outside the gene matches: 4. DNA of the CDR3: TGCAGCGTTGACAGGGGGTTCGCCGGGGAGCTGTTTTTT. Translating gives CSVDRGFAGELFF.

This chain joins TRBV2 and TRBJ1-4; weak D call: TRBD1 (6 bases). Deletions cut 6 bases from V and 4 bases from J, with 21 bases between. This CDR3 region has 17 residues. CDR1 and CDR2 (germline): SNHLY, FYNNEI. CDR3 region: CASSILRGGANNEKLFF. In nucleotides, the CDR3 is TGTGCCAGCAGCATCCTACGAGGGGGGGCGAATAATGAAAAACTGTTTTTT. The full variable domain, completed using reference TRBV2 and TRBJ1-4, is EPEVTQTPSHQVTQMGQEVILRCVPISNHLYFYWYRQILGQKVEFLVSFYNNEISEKSEIFDDQFSVERPDGSNFTLKIRSTKLEDSAMYFCASSILRGGANNEKLFFGSGTQLSVL.

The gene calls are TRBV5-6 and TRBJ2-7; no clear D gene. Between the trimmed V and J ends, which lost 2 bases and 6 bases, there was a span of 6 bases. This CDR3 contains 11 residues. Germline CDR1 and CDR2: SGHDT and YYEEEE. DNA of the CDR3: TGTGCCAGCAGCTTCAGTGCCGAGCAGTACTTC. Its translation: CASSFSAEQYF.

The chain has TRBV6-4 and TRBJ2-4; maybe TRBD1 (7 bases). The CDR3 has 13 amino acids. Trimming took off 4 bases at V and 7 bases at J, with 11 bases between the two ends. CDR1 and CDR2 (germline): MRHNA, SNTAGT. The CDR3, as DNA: TGTGCCAGCAGTGCCCAGGGGGGTAACATTCAGTACTTC. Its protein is CASSAQGGNIQYF.

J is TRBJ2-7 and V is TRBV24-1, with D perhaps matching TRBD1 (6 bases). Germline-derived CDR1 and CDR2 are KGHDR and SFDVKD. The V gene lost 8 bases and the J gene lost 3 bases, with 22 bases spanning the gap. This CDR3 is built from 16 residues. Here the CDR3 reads CATTGQRSGHIYEQYF. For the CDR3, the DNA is TGTGCCACCACTGGACAGCGCAGTGGGCATATCTACGAGCAGTACTTC.

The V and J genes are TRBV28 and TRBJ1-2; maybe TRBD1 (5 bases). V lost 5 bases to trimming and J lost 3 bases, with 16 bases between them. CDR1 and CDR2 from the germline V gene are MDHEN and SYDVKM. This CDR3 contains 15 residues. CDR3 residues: CASSAPKGFDYGYTF. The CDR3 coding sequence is TGTGCCAGCAGTGCCCCGAAGGGGTTTGACTATGGCTACACCTTC.

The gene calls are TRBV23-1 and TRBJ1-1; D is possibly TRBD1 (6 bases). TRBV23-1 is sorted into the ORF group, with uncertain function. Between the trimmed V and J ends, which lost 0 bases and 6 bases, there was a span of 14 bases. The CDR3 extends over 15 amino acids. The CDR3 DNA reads TGCGCCAGCAGTCAATCCGGGGGGCCGGCGGCTGAAGCTTTCTTT. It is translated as CASSQSGGPAAEAFF.

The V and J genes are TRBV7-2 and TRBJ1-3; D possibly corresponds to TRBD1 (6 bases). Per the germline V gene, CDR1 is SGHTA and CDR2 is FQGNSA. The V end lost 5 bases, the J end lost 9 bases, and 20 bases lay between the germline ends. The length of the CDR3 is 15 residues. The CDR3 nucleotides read TGTGCCAGCAGCAGGAACAGGGCGGATGGATCCACCATATATTTT. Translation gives CASSRNRADGSTIYF.

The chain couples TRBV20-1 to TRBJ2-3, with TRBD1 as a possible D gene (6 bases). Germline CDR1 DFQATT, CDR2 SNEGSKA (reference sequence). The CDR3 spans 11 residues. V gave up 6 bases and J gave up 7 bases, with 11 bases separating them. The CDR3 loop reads CSAGQTYTQYF. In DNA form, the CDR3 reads TGCAGTGCCGGACAGACCTATACGCAGTATTTT.

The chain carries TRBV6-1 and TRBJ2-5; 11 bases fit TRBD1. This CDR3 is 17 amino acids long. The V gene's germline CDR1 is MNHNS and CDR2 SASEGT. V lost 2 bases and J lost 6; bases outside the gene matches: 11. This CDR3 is CASSERLRDRGSQTQYF. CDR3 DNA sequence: TGTGCCAGCAGTGAAAGATTAAGGGACAGGGGGAGTCAGACCCAGTACTTC.

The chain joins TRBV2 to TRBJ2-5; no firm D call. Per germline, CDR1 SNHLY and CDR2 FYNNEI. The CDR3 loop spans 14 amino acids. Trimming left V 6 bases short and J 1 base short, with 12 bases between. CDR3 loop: CASRPPTSQETQYF. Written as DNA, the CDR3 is TGTGCCAGCAGGCCCCCTACTTCCCAAGAGACCCAGTACTTC. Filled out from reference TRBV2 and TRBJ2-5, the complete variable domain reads EPEVTQTPSHQVTQMGQEVILRCVPISNHLYFYWYRQILGQKVEFLVSFYNNEISEKSEIFDDQFSVERPDGSNFTLKIRSTKLEDSAMYFCASRPPTSQETQYFGPGTRLLVL.

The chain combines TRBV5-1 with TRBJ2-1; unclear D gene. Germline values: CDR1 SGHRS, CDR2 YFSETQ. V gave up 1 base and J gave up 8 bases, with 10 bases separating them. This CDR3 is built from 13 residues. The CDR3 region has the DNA TGCGCCAGCAGCTTGAGAGTTAACTATGAGCAGTTCTTC. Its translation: CASSLRVNYEQFF.

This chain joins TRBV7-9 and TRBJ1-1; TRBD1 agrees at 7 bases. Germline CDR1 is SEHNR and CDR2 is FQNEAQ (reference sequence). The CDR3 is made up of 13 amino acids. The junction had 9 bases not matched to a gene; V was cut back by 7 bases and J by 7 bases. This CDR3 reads CASILQGVNEAFF. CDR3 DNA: TGTGCCAGCATCTTGCAGGGGGTAAATGAAGCTTTCTTT. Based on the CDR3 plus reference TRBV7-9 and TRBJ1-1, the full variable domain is DTGVSQNPRHKITKRGQNVTFRCDPISEHNRLYWYRQTLGQGPEFLTYFQNEAQLEKSRLLSDRFSAERPKGSFSTLEIQRTEQGDSAMYLCASILQGVNEAFFGQGTRLTVV.

DNA for the CDR3: TGTGCCAGCAGTACGGAGGCGGTCTATGGCTACACCTTC. This gives the protein CASSTEAVYGYTF. This chain uses TRBV6-5 with TRBJ1-2; D remains unclear. CDR1 is MNHEY, CDR2 SVGAGI, per germline. This CDR3 region has 13 residues. The V and J ends lost 5 bases and 4 bases respectively, with 11 bases between them.

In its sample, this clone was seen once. CDR3 nucleotide sequence: TGTGCCAGTAGTACGACTAGCGGGACCTACAATGAGCAGTTCTTC. This translates into CASSTTSGTYNEQFF. J is TRBJ2-1 and V is TRBV19, with 11 positions matching TRBD2. This CDR3 has 15 amino acids. The V gene's germline CDR1 is LNHDA and CDR2 SQIVND (reference sequence). Trimming removed 4 bases from V and 2 bases from J; junction bases left unmatched: 1.

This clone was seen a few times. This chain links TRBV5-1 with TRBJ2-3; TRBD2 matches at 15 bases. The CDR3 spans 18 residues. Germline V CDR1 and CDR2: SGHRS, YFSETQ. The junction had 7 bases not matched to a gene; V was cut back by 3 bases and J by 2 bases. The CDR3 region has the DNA TGCGCCAGCAGCTCTCGGACTAGCGGGAGGGTTTCCACAGATACGCAGTATTTT. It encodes CASSSRTSGRVSTDTQYF.

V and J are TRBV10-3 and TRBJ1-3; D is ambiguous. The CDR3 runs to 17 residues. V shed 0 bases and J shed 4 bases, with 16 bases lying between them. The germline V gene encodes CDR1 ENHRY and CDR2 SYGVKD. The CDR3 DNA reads TGTGCCATCAGTGAGTCCCAAGCGGGCTTTGGCGGAAACACCATATATTTT. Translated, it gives CAISESQAGFGGNTIYF.

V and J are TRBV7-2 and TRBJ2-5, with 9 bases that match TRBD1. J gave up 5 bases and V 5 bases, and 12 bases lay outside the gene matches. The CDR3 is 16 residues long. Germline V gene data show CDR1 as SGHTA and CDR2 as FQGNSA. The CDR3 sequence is CASSPRLTGGGETQYF. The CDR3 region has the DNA TGTGCCAGCAGCCCACGCCTTACAGGGGGCGGGGAGACCCAGTACTTC.

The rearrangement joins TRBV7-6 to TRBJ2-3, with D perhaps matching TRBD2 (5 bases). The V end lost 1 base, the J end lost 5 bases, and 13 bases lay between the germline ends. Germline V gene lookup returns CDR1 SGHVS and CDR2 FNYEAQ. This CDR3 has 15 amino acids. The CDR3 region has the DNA TGTGCCAGCAGCTTAGTTGGACTCCAACAAGATACGCAGTATTTT. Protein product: CASSLVGLQQDTQYF.

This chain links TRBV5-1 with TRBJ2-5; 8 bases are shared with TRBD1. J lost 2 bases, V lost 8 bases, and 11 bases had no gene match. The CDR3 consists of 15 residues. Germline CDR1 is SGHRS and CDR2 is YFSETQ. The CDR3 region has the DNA TGCGCCAGTACGACCCGTGGACAGGGTCAAGAGACCCAGTACTTC. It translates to CASTTRGQGQETQYF.

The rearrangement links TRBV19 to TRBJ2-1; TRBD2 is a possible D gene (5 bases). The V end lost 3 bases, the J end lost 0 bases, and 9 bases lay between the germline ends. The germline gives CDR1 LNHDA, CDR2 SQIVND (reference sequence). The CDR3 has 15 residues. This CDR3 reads CASSIEDFSYNEQFF. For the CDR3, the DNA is TGTGCCAGTAGTATCGAGGACTTCTCCTACAATGAGCAGTTCTTC.

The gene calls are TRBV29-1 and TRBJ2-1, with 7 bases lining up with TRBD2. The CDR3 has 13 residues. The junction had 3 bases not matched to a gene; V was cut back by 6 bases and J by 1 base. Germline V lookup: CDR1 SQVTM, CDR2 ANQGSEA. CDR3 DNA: TGCAGCGTGAAAGCGGGGTCCTACAATGAGCAGTTCTTC. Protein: CSVKAGSYNEQFF.

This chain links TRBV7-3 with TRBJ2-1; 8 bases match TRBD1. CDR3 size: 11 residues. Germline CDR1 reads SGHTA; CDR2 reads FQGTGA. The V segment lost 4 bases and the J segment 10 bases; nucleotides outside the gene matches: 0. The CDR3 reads CASSSGGEQFF. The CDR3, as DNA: TGTGCCAGCAGCTCAGGGGGCGAGCAGTTCTTC.

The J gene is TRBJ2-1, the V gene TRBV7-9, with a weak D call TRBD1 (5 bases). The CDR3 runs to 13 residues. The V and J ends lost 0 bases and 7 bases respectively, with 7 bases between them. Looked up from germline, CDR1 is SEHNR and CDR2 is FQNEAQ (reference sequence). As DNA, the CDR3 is TGTGCCAGCAGCTTAGCAGGGGATAATGAGCAGTTCTTC. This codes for CASSLAGDNEQFF.

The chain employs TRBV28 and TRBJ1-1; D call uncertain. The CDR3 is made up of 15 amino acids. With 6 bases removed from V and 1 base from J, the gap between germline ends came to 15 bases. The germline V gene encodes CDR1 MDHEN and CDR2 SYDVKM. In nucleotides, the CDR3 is TGTGCCAGCAGATTACCGAGCGGAGAGAACACTGAAGCTTTCTTT. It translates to CASRLPSGENTEAFF.

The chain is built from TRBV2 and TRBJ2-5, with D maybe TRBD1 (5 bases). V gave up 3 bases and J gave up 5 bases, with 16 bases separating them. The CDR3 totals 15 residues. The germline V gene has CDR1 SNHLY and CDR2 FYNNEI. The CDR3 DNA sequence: TGTGCCAGCAGTGATTCTGGGGTGCCAGGGGAGACCCAGTACTTC. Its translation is CASSDSGVPGETQYF.

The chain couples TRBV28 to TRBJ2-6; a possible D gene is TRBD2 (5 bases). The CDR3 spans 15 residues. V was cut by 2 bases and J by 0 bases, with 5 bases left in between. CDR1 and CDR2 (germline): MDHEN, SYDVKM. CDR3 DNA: TGTGCCAGCAGTTTAGAGGGCTCTGGGGCCAACGTCCTGACTTTC. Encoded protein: CASSLEGSGANVLTF.

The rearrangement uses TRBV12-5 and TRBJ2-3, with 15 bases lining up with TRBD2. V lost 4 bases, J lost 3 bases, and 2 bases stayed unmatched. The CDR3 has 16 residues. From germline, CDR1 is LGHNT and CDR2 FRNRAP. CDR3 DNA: TGTGCTAGTGGTTCGGGACTAGCGGGAGGAACAGATACGCAGTATTTT. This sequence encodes CASGSGLAGGTDTQYF.

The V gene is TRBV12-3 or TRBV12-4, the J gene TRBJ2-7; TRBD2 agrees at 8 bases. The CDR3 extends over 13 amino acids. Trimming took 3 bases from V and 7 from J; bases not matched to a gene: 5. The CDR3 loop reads CASSLERGKEQYF. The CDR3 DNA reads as TGTGCCAGCAGTTTGGAGCGGGGGAAAGAGCAGTACTTC.

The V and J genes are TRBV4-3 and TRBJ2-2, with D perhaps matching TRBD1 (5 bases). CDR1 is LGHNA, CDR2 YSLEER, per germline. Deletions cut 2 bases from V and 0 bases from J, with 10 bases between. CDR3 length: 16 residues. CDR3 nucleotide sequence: TGCGCCAGCAGCCAAAGGGGATCCGCGAACACCGGGGAGCTGTTTTTT. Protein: CASSQRGSANTGELFF.